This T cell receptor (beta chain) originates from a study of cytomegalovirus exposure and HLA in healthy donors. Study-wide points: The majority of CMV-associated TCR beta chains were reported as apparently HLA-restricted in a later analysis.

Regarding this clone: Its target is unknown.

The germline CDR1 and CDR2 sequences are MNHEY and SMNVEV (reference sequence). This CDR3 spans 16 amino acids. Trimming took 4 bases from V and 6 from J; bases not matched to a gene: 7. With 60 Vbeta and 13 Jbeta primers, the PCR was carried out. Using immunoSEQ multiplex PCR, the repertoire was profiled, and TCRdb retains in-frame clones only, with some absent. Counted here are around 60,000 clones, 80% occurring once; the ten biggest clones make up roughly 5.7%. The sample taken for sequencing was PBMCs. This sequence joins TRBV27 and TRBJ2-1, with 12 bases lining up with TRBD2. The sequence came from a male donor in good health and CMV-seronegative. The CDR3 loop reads CASSSPASGGANEQFF. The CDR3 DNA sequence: TGTGCCAGCAGTTCACCGGCTAGCGGGGGGGCCAATGAGCAGTTCTTC.